Below, one T cell receptor beta chain is given with its context. This CDR3 has 14 residues. Germline CDR1 and CDR2: KGHSH and LQKENI. The V gene lost 5 bases and the J gene lost 3 bases, with 14 bases spanning the gap. The record originates from a study of blood T cell repertoires in COVID-19. Study-wide background: COVID-19 samples collected from the United States, Italy and Spain covered acute and convalescent phases. T cells, B-cell-depleted T cells, or PBMCs provided the cDNA or gDNA that served as material.

Original processing methods: Nucleated cell counts were estimated from reference gene primer amplification. Repertoires were generated with immunoSEQ multiplex PCR, while TCRdb's copy carries only in-frame clones and drops some. D and trimming come from the DNA, and the V and J calls and clone size come from that table. In the table there are 350,000 to 550,000 clones, roughly 90% of which are singletons. The receptor was derived from a woman in her twenties or thirties with acute or convalescent COVID-19. The sample consisted of peripheral blood. V usage is TRBV18 and J usage is TRBJ2-7; tentative D call: TRBD2 (6 bases). The CDR3 bases are TGTGCCAGCTCAAGGGAGGTAGGGTTCTACGAGCAGTACTTC. Translating it yields CASSREVGFYEQYF. Supplemented by reference TRBV18 and TRBJ2-7, the full variable domain reads NAGVMQNPRHLVRRRGQEARLRCSPMKGHSHVYWYRQLPEEGLKFMVYLQKENIIDESGMPKERFSAEFPKEGPSILRIQQVVRGDSAAYFCASSREVGFYEQYFGPGTRLTVT.